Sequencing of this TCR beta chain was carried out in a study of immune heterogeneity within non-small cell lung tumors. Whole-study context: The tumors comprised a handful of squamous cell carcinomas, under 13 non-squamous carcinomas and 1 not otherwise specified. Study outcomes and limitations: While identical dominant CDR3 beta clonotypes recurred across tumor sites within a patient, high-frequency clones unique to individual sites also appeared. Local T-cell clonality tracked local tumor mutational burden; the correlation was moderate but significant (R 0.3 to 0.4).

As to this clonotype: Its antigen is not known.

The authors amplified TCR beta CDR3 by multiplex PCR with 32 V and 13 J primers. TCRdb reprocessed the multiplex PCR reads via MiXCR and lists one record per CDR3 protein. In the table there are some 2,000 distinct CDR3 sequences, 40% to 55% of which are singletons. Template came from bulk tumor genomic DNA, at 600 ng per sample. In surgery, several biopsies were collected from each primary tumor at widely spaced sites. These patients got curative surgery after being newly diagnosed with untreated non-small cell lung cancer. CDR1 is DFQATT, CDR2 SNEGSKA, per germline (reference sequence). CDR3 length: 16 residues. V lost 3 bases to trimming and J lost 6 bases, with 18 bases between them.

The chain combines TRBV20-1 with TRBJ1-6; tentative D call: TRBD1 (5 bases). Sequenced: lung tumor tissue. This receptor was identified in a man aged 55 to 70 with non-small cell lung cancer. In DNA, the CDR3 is TGCAGTGCTAGGCCTGACAGAGGCCCTTTTAATTCACCCCTCCACTTT. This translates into CSARPDRGPFNSPLHF.